The 22 T cell receptor beta chains in this list originate from one sample, sequenced in a study of blood T cell repertoires in COVID-19. TCRdb's copy holds only in-frame clones and misses some; the assay was immunoSEQ multiplex PCR. The sample lists 100,000 or so clones; over 65% were seen once. The specimen was peripheral blood. The receptors stem from a human donor in a cohort sampled during active COVID-19.

V is TRBV7-9 and J is TRBJ1-1, with D unclear. CDR3 length: 14 amino acids. Germline loops: CDR1 SEHNR, CDR2 FQNEAQ (reference sequence). The ends were cut back, 5 bases at V and 1 base at J, with 11 bases in the middle. For the CDR3, the DNA is TGTGCCAGCAGCCTAAAAAGAGGGAACACTGAAGCTTTCTTT. Amino acid sequence: CASSLKRGNTEAFF.

This clone was seen only once. This chain connects TRBV5-4 to TRBJ2-1, with a weak D call TRBD1 (6 bases). Deletions cut 0 bases from V and 2 bases from J, with 9 bases between. This CDR3 has 15 residues. Germline loops: CDR1 SGHNT, CDR2 YYREEE (reference sequence). In DNA, the CDR3 is TGTGCCAGCAGCTTGGGGGCAGGGGCCTACAATGAGCAGTTCTTC. Its protein is CASSLGAGAYNEQFF.

The genes are TRBV6-2 or TRBV6-3 and TRBJ2-4, with 7 positions matching TRBD2. With V trimmed by 4 bases and J by 8 bases, 11 bases remained unmatched. This CDR3 is 15 amino acids long. Germline loops: CDR1 MNHEY, CDR2 SVGEGT. DNA of the CDR3: TGTGCCAGCAGTTCCACCAGGACTAGTCTCGACATTCAGTACTTC. Translating it yields CASSSTRTSLDIQYF.

The chain joins TRBV28 to TRBJ2-3; 10 positions agree with TRBD2. Unmatched junction bases numbered 6, after V lost 4 bases and J lost 2 bases. The germline CDR1 and CDR2 sequences are MDHEN and SYDVKM. This CDR3 is 16 amino acids long. The chain's CDR3 is CASSSSGGADTDTQYF. CDR3 bases: TGTGCCAGCAGTTCGAGCGGGGGGGCCGACACAGATACGCAGTATTTT.

This clone was seen only once. The V call is TRBV28, the J call TRBJ2-1; D is ambiguous. Deletions cut 4 bases from V and 7 bases from J, with 8 bases between. CDR1 is MDHEN, CDR2 SYDVKM, per germline. The CDR3 has 12 amino acids. The CDR3 bases are TGTGCCAGCAGTTCGGGTTGGAATGAGCAGTTCTTC. This sequence encodes CASSSGWNEQFF. The full variable domain, with the rest looked up from reference TRBV28 and TRBJ2-1, is DVKVTQSSRYLVKRTGEKVFLECVQDMDHENMFWYRQDPGLGLRLIYFSYDVKMKEKGDIPEGYSVSREKKERFSLILESASTNQTSMYLCASSSGWNEQFFGPGTRLTVL.

The chain couples TRBV7-2 to TRBJ2-5; D gene unclear. CDR1 is SGHTA, CDR2 FQGNSA, per germline. V gave up 8 bases and J gave up 1 base, with 11 bases separating them. The CDR3 covers 13 residues. The CDR3 DNA reads as TGTGCCAGCGGCCCAGGCGTCCAAGAGACCCAGTACTTC. Its protein product is CASGPGVQETQYF.

This chain connects TRBV6-6 to TRBJ2-7; TRBD1 matches 7 bases. The J segment lost 0 bases and the V segment lost 4 bases, leaving 9 bases of the junction unmatched. CDR1 and CDR2 from the germline V gene are MNHNY and SVGAGI (reference sequence). The length of the CDR3 is 16 residues. CDR3: CASSSSPNRGSYEQYF. For the CDR3, the DNA is TGTGCCAGCAGTTCAAGTCCCAACAGGGGCTCCTACGAGCAGTACTTC.

This clone was recorded only once. The genes are TRBV28 and TRBJ2-3; 10 nucleotides align to TRBD2. From germline, CDR1 is MDHEN and CDR2 SYDVKM. V lost 8 bases to trimming and J lost 4 bases; unmatched junction nucleotides: 3. The CDR3 is 13 amino acids. The DNA of the CDR3 is TGTGCCAGCTCTAGCGGGGGATCAGATACGCAGTATTTT. As protein: CASSSGGSDTQYF.

This chain connects TRBV4-3 to TRBJ2-3; 8 bases match TRBD2. This CDR3 contains 15 residues. Unmatched junction bases numbered 10, after V lost 5 bases and J lost 6 bases. Germline lookup yields CDR1 LGHNA and CDR2 YSLEER. CDR3 nucleotides: TGCGCCAGCAGCTCGGGAGCGGGGGCGAGTGATACGCAGTATTTT. Encoded protein: CASSSGAGASDTQYF.

The chain combines TRBV5-8 with TRBJ1-5; maybe TRBD1 (6 bases). Germline assignment: CDR1 SGHTS and CDR2 YDEGEE. The CDR3 has 17 residues. Trimming removed 3 bases at V and 4 bases at J, with 20 bases between. In DNA, the CDR3 is TGTGCCAGCAGCTCCCCCACGGGGGGGCTGAGGAATCAGCCCCAGCATTTT. It specifies CASSSPTGGLRNQPQHF.

The rearrangement links TRBV7-8 to TRBJ2-7; 12 bases line up with TRBD2. Losses at the gene ends were 7 bases for V and 3 bases for J; bases not matched to a gene: 7. The germline CDR1 and CDR2 sequences are SGHVS and FQNEAQ. The CDR3 sequence is 15 residues long. CDR3 sequence reads: CASTLAGGFLYEQYF. CDR3 DNA: TGTGCCAGCACTCTAGCGGGGGGGTTCCTCTACGAGCAGTACTTC. The complete variable domain, with remaining parts taken from reference TRBV7-8 and TRBJ2-7, reads GAGVSQSPRYKVAKRGQDVALRCDPISGHVSLFWYQQALGQGPEFLTYFQNEAQLDKSGLPSDRFFAERPEGSVSTLKIQRTQQEDSAVYLCASTLAGGFLYEQYFGPGTRLTVT.

The chain has TRBV7-3 and TRBJ2-7, with 10 bases fitting TRBD1. The germline gives CDR1 SGHTA, CDR2 FQGTGA. CDR3 length: 13 residues. V lost 4 bases, J lost 5 bases, and 2 bases stayed unmatched. The CDR3: CASSSGQGDEQYF. CDR3 sequence (DNA): TGTGCCAGCAGCTCTGGACAGGGGGACGAGCAGTACTTC.

This clone has just one count. The chain carries TRBV6-6 and TRBJ2-7; 8 bases are shared with TRBD2. Germline V CDR1 and CDR2: MNHNY, SVGAGI (reference sequence). This CDR3 has 16 amino acids. V gave up 0 bases and J gave up 6 bases; unmatched junction bases: 10. The CDR3 sequence: CASSYSWGTRSSEQYF. The CDR3, as DNA: TGTGCCAGCAGTTACTCGTGGGGGACTAGATCTTCCGAGCAGTACTTC.

The chain combines TRBV9 with TRBJ2-2, with unresolved D. CDR3 length: 15 residues. From germline, CDR1 is SGDLS and CDR2 YYNGEE. Trimming removed 4 bases from V and 0 bases from J, with 10 bases in between. The CDR3 loop is CASSPSRTNTGELFF. Here the CDR3 DNA reads TGTGCCAGCAGCCCCAGCAGGACGAACACCGGGGAGCTGTTTTTT.

This clone is a singleton in its sample. The genes are TRBV28 and TRBJ1-1; possible D gene TRBD1, 5 bases. The CDR3 has 12 amino acids. CDR1 and CDR2 from the germline V gene are MDHEN and SYDVKM. The ends were cut back, 2 bases at V and 11 bases at J, with 12 bases in the middle. In DNA form, the CDR3 reads TGTGCCAGCAGTTTAACAGGAGCAGGGGCTTTCTTT. This sequence encodes CASSLTGAGAFF.

This CDR3 reads CARRLAGGPGELFF. CDR3 coding DNA: TGTGCCCGCCGACTAGCGGGGGGGCCCGGGGAGCTGTTTTTT. The J gene is TRBJ2-2, the V gene TRBV19; TRBD2 matches at 14 bases. The germline V gene has CDR1 LNHDA and CDR2 SQIVND (reference sequence). Trimming cost V 11 bases and J 6 bases; bases outside gene matches: 5. CDR3 length equals 14 residues.

This clone was observed a single time. The V and J genes are TRBV2 and TRBJ2-3; the match to TRBD2 covers 10 bases. CDR3 length: 16 residues. The V and J ends lost 4 bases and 3 bases, in that order; junction bases with no gene match: 7. CDR1 SNHLY and CDR2 FYNNEI come from the germline V gene. CDR3 region: CASSGTLAGRTDTQYF. The CDR3 nucleotides read TGTGCCAGCAGTGGAACACTAGCGGGGAGGACAGATACGCAGTATTTT.

In its sample, this clone was seen a few times. V and J are TRBV6-5 and TRBJ2-7, with a weak D call TRBD1 (6 bases). The V end lost 7 bases, the J end lost 2 bases, and 15 bases lay between the germline ends. The V gene's germline CDR1 is MNHEY and CDR2 SVGAGI. The CDR3 sequence is 14 residues long. The CDR3 DNA reads as TGTGCCAGCACTTCGGGACAACCGCCCTACGAGCAGTACTTC. It is translated as CASTSGQPPYEQYF.

The chain combines TRBV20-1 with TRBJ2-5; tentatively, D is TRBD2 (5 bases). There are 11 residues in the CDR3. Germline CDR1 is DFQATT and CDR2 is SNEGSKA (reference sequence). V was pared by 8 bases and J by 2 bases, with 9 bases between. As DNA, the CDR3 is TGCAGTCAGAGGGTACAAGAGACCCAGTACTTC. This codes for CSQRVQETQYF.

The V gene is TRBV5-6, the J gene TRBJ1-2; D not certain. CDR3 length: 13 residues. Trimming left V 2 bases short and J 7 bases short, with 12 bases between. Looked up from germline, CDR1 is SGHDT and CDR2 is YYEEEE. CDR3 DNA sequence: TGTGCCAGCAGCTTTTTTCGGGATCCTGGCTACACCTTC. It yields the protein CASSFFRDPGYTF.

The rearrangement uses TRBV7-5 and TRBJ1-2; TRBD1, the table's D call, lacks a check against the DNA. TRBV7-5 is classified as a pseudogene. The CDR3 has 18 residues. CDR3 nucleotides: TGTGCCAGAAGCCCACTTACGGGGGACAGGGAAGCTAACTATGGCTACACCTTC. As protein: CARSPLTGDREANYGYTF.

The genes are TRBV5-6 and TRBJ2-2; 8 positions agree with TRBD2. Germline-derived CDR1 and CDR2 are SGHDT and YYEEEE. Unmatched junction bases numbered 10, after V lost 2 bases and J lost 4 bases. CDR3 length equals 17 residues. The CDR3: CASSLNGAGGRTGELFF. DNA for the CDR3: TGTGCCAGCAGCTTAAATGGGGCGGGGGGCCGCACCGGGGAGCTGTTTTTT.